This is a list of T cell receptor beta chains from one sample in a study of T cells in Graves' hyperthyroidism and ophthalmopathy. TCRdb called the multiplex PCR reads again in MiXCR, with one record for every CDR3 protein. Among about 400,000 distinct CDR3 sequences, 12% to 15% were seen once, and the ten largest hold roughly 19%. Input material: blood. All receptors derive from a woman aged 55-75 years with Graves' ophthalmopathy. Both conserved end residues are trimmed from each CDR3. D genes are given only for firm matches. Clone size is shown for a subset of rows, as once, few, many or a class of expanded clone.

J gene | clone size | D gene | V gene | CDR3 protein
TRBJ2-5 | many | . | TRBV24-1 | ATSRGGQETQY
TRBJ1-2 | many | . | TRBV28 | ASNSGTFYGYT
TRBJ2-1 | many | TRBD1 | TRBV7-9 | ASSPGWTGHNEQF
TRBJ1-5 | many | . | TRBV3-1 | ASSQEAGSSPQH
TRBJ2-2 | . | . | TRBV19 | ASSIEGTNTGELF
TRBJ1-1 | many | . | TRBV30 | AWSVGTEAF
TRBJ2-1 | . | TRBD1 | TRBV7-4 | ASRLRDRHYNEQF
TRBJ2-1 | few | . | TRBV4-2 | ASSQEGGNEQF
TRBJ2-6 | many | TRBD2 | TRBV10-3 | ATLAGSSGANVLT
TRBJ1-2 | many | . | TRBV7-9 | ASNPPGGSGGYT
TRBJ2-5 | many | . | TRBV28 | ASSLGTLETQY
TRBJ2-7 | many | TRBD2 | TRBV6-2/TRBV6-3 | ASRTSVHEQY
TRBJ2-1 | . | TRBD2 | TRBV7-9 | ASSRLAGAVWNEQF
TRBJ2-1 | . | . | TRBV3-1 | ASSQVTPSGTPPHNEQF
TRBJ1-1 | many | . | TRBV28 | ATRTPMNTEAF
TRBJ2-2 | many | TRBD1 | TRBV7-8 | ASSLRTGAGTGELF
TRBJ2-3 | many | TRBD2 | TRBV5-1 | ASSTGLARDTQY
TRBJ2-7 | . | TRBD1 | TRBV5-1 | ASSTTGGGSYEQY
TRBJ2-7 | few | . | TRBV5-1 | ASSLGPTRGERTYEQY
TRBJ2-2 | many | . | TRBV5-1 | ASSFNPRNTGELF
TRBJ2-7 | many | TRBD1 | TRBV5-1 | ASSLGTAAYEQY
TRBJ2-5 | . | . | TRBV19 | ASRRGESLVETQY
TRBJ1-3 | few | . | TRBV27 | ASSLSRSGNTIY
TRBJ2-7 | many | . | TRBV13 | ASSSWGVAPPEQY
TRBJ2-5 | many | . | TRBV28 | ASSRTAADETQY
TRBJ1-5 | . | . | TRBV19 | ASIGRGSNQPQH